This TCR beta chain was captured in a study of blood T cell repertoires in COVID-19. Study overall: The United States, Italy and Spain supplied acute and convalescent COVID-19 samples.

Assay used: immunoSEQ multiplex PCR; TCRdb lists only in-frame clones, some missing. The sample includes roughly 410,000 clones, approximately 89% of them seen just once. The CDR3 covers 15 residues. Germline V gene lookup returns CDR1 SGHNT and CDR2 YENEEA. Trimming cost V 5 bases and J 8 bases, with 18 bases left between them. The count of this clone is one. Input material: peripheral blood. This receptor was obtained from a woman aged 40 to 50 with COVID-19, enrolled during active disease. The genes are TRBV11-3 and TRBJ2-2; possibly TRBD1 for D (6 bases). The CDR3 sequence: CASSPRAGVRGELFF. CDR3 DNA: TGTGCCAGCAGCCCAAGAGCAGGGGTACGAGGGGAGCTGTTTTTT. Full variable domain (missing parts from reference TRBV11-3 and TRBJ2-2): EAGVVQSPRYKIIEKKQPVAFWCNPISGHNTLYWYLQNLGQGPELLIRYENEEAVDDSQLPKDRFSAERLKGVDSTLKIQPAELGDSAVYLCASSPRAGVRGELFFGEGSRLTVL.